A single sample is the source of the 20 T cell receptor beta chains below, sequenced in a study of cytomegalovirus exposure and HLA in healthy donors. PCR amplification relied on 60 Vbeta primers (plus 13 Jbeta primers). The assay was immunoSEQ multiplex PCR, and TCRdb's table has in-frame clones only and misses some. The data show 100,000 to 150,000 clones, with roughly 79% seen just once and roughly 1.9% held by the top ten. Sequenced material: PBMCs. The source of these receptors is a woman aged 50 to 60 in good health and CMV-seronegative.

This rearrangement joins TRBV6-6 to TRBJ2-3; D call uncertain. The CDR3 loop spans 14 amino acids. Germline V gives CDR1 MNHNY, CDR2 SVGAGI (reference sequence). The V end was cut by 9 bases, the J end by 2 bases, with 15 bases between. This CDR3 is CASFKERPTDTQYF. CDR3 in DNA: TGTGCCAGTTTTAAGGAGCGACCCACAGATACGCAGTATTTT.

This clone has more than one count but fewer than ten. This chain connects TRBV29-1 to TRBJ1-2; D not certain. Trimming cost V 8 bases and J 4 bases, with 11 bases left between them. In germline, CDR1 is SQVTM, CDR2 ANQGSEA. The CDR3 length is 11 residues. The CDR3: CSSMGPYGYTF. DNA of the CDR3: TGCAGCTCGATGGGCCCCTATGGCTACACCTTC.

V and J are TRBV21-1 and TRBJ2-7; TRBD1 is taken as the D call from the table, unchecked against the DNA. TRBV21-1 is a documented pseudogene. The CDR3 extends over 19 amino acids. The CDR3 loop is CASSKEEGQGLFGSYEQYF. The DNA for the CDR3 is TGTGCCAGCAGCAAAGAAGAGGGACAGGGATTGTTCGGCTCCTACGAGCAGTACTTC.

The V gene is TRBV9, the J gene TRBJ1-2; 7 positions agree with TRBD1. With 3 bases clipped from V and 4 bases from J, the junction kept 12 bases outside the gene matches. There are 16 residues in the CDR3. The V gene's germline CDR1 is SGDLS and CDR2 YYNGEE. CDR3 loop: CASSAYQERTGYGYTF. The CDR3 bases are TGTGCCAGCAGCGCATACCAGGAGAGGACAGGCTATGGCTACACCTTC.

The rearrangement links TRBV30 to TRBJ1-2; TRBD1 agrees at 11 bases. CDR1 and CDR2 from the germline V gene are GTSNPN and SVGIG (reference sequence). The CDR3 is made up of 14 amino acids. Losses at the gene ends were 1 base for V and 7 bases for J; bases not matched to a gene: 5. The CDR3 region is CAWSGDRGLRGYTF. The CDR3 bases are TGTGCCTGGAGTGGGGACAGGGGGTTGCGTGGCTACACCTTC.

This sequence joins TRBV9 and TRBJ2-1; D is undetermined. CDR3 length equals 16 residues. In germline, CDR1 is SGDLS, CDR2 YYNGEE. The V end was cut by 0 bases, the J end by 4 bases, with 14 bases between. CDR3: CASSVDPASSYNEQFF. CDR3 DNA: TGTGCCAGCAGCGTAGACCCAGCGTCGAGTTACAATGAGCAGTTCTTC.

The chain recombines TRBV29-1 with TRBJ1-2; 8 bases line up with TRBD1. CDR3 length: 15 amino acids. The junction had 15 bases not matched to a gene; V was cut back by 7 bases and J by 5 bases. The V gene's germline CDR1 is SQVTM and CDR2 ANQGSEA. The CDR3 coding sequence is TGCAGCGCCTCCTCCCGGGACAGGCCAACTTATGGCTACACCTTC. Residues: CSASSRDRPTYGYTF.

The chain employs TRBV4-1 and TRBJ2-7; 10 bases map to TRBD1. CDR1 is MGHRA and CDR2 is YSYEKL in the germline V gene. The V segment lost 4 bases and the J segment 6 bases; nucleotides outside the gene matches: 3. The CDR3 spans 13 residues. DNA for the CDR3: TGCGCCAGCAGCCTGGGACAGGGGCTCGAGCAGTACGTC. As protein: CASSLGQGLEQYV.

The chain joins TRBV25-1 to TRBJ2-2; D is ambiguous. The V gene lost 4 bases and the J gene lost 1 base, with 7 bases spanning the gap. Germline values: CDR1 MGHDK, CDR2 SYGVNS. CDR3 length: 14 residues. The CDR3 DNA sequence: TGTGCCAGCAGTGGGCAGGAGAACACCGGGGAGCTGTTTTTT. As protein: CASSGQENTGELFF.

This clone has a handful of counts. J is TRBJ2-5 and V is TRBV10-3; possibly TRBD1 for D (5 bases). This CDR3 has 14 residues. Germline CDR1 reads ENHRY; CDR2 reads SYGVKD. Trimming stripped 0 bases from V and 3 bases from J, with 8 bases between. CDR3 sequence reads: CAISESGRKETQYF. In DNA, the CDR3 is TGTGCCATCAGTGAGTCGGGGCGGAAAGAGACCCAGTACTTC.

There are a few counts of this clone. The rearrangement joins TRBV6-6 to TRBJ1-2; 9 bases fit TRBD1. Germline loops: CDR1 MNHNY, CDR2 SVGAGI (reference sequence). This CDR3 is 12 amino acids long. With 11 bases clipped from V and 7 bases from J, the junction kept 8 bases outside the gene matches. The CDR3 is CAGTDRGSGYTF. The CDR3 DNA reads TGTGCCGGAACGGACAGGGGCTCTGGCTACACCTTC.

This clone has just one count. J is TRBJ1-4 and V is TRBV4-1; D is unresolved. Germline V gene lookup returns CDR1 MGHRA and CDR2 YSYEKL. This CDR3 spans 17 amino acids. V dropped 3 bases and J dropped 0 bases, with 14 bases sitting between them. CDR3 sequence (DNA): TGCGCCAGCAGCCACTTCTTGTTGGCAGCAACTAATGAAAAACTGTTTTTT. It translates to CASSHFLLAATNEKLFF.

The chain links TRBV27 to TRBJ2-1; 14 bases align to TRBD2. The ends lost 4 bases at V and 0 bases at J; junction bases unmatched: 2. The CDR3 is made up of 17 amino acids. Germline assignment: CDR1 MNHEY and CDR2 SMNVEV (reference sequence). Written as DNA, the CDR3 is TGTGCCAGCAGTTCGGGACTAGCGGGAGACTCCTACAATGAGCAGTTCTTC. This translates into CASSSGLAGDSYNEQFF.

The CDR3 sequence: CASGSAAGNQPQHF. The DNA of the CDR3 is TGTGCTAGTGGTTCGGCAGCGGGGAATCAGCCCCAGCATTTT. The gene calls are TRBV12-5 and TRBJ1-5; D ambiguous. This CDR3 is 14 amino acids long. Deletions cut 4 bases from V and 4 bases from J, with 11 bases between. Germline values: CDR1 LGHNT, CDR2 FRNRAP.

This CDR3 reads CASSLPGLAGLGNEQFF. CDR3 sequence (DNA): TGTGCCAGCAGTTTGCCGGGACTAGCGGGACTGGGGAATGAGCAGTTCTTC. The chain employs TRBV28 and TRBJ2-1, with 13 bases that match TRBD2. The CDR3 totals 17 residues. Unmatched junction bases numbered 9, after V lost 3 bases and J lost 7 bases. Germline loops: CDR1 MDHEN, CDR2 SYDVKM.

The chain joins TRBV28 to TRBJ1-3; D unresolved. CDR1 is MDHEN, CDR2 SYDVKM, per germline. This CDR3 comprises 15 residues. The V gene lost 2 bases and the J gene lost 8 bases, with 16 bases spanning the gap. CDR3 sequence (DNA): TGTGCCAGCAGTTTACCAAACGGAGTCGGCGACACCATATATTTT. It is translated as CASSLPNGVGDTIYF.

The chain links TRBV27 to TRBJ2-7; 7 bases fit TRBD1. V lost 6 bases, J lost 6 bases, and 8 bases stayed unmatched. Germline values: CDR1 MNHEY, CDR2 SMNVEV (reference sequence). This CDR3 contains 13 residues. The CDR3 spells CASRPHTGVEQYF. Here the CDR3 DNA reads TGTGCCAGCAGACCACATACAGGGGTCGAGCAGTACTTC.

This clone was seen a single time. Here the CDR3 DNA reads TGTGCCTGGAGTGGAGGGGGCTCTCTCTCTGGGGCCAACGTCCTGACTTTC. It is translated as CAWSGGGSLSGANVLTF. The chain links TRBV30 to TRBJ2-6; 7 positions match TRBD1. This CDR3 spans 17 amino acids. Germline CDR1 reads GTSNPN; CDR2 reads SVGIG (reference sequence). After removal of 1 base from V and 0 bases from J, the junction contained 6 bases not matched to a gene.

The chain carries TRBV28 and TRBJ1-5, with D maybe TRBD1 (6 bases). Trimming removed 7 bases from V and 7 bases from J, with 17 bases in between. This CDR3 is built from 14 residues. From germline, CDR1 is MDHEN and CDR2 SYDVKM. The CDR3 bases are TGTGCCAGCAACCCAACCTTAGGACAGCAGCCCCAGCATTTT. This sequence encodes CASNPTLGQQPQHF.

The table lists this clone with a few counts. The CDR3 is CAWSVLLAGGGPYNEQFF. CDR3 nucleotide sequence: TGTGCCTGGAGTGTTCTTCTAGCGGGAGGGGGTCCCTACAATGAGCAGTTCTTC. The rearrangement links TRBV30 to TRBJ2-1, with TRBD2 identical over 12 bases. CDR3 length: 18 residues. Per germline, CDR1 GTSNPN and CDR2 SVGIG (reference sequence). V was clipped by 0 bases and J by 2 bases; unmatched bases: 8.